The T cell receptor beta chain described here comes from a study of cytomegalovirus exposure and HLA in healthy donors. Germline-derived CDR1 and CDR2 are MNHEY and SVGAGI. The CDR3 runs to 15 residues. V dropped 5 bases and J dropped 0 bases, with 13 bases sitting between them. As to this clone: Its antigen is currently unknown.

Researchers ran the PCR with 60 Vbeta and 13 Jbeta primers. Sequencing used immunoSEQ multiplex PCR; TCRdb keeps in-frame clones, though not all of them. The sample comprises 130,000 or so clones, roughly 70% of which are singletons, and about 2.1% rests with the top ten. The donors (healthy individuals) were bone marrow donors. General study results and limits: Analyzed later, association rates of TCRs varied across HLA loci, with DRB1 most and HLA-C fewest. Accurate prediction of HLA-A and HLA-B alleles (for most subjects) was reportedly achieved from TCR beta sequences.

The material sequenced was PBMCs. The gene calls are TRBV6-5 and TRBJ1-1; D perhaps matches TRBD1 (5 bases). This receptor was identified in a woman between 35 and 50 years old in good health and CMV-seropositive. The CDR3 sequence is CASSAAGLMNTEAFF. The CDR3 DNA follows: TGTGCCAGCAGTGCTGCGGGGCTAATGAACACTGAAGCTTTCTTT.